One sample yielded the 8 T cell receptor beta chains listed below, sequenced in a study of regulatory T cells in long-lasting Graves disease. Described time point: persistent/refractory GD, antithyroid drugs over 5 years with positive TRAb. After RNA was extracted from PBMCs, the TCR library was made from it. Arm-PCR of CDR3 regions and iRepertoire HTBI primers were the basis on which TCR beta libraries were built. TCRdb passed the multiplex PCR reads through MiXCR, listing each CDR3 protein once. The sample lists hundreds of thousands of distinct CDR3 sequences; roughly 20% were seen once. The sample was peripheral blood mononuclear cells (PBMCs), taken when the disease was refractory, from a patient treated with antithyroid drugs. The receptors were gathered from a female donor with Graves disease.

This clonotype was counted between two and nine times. DNA for the CDR3: TGTGCCAGCGGCGAGAAGGTACAAGAGACCCAGTACTTC. It is translated as CASGEKVQETQYF. V gene TRBV2 combines with J gene TRBJ2-5; D unresolved. CDR1 and CDR2 (germline): SNHLY, FYNNEI. Trimming stripped 8 bases from V and 2 bases from J, with 12 bases between. This CDR3 contains 13 residues. The complete variable domain, with remaining parts taken from reference TRBV2 and TRBJ2-5, reads EPEVTQTPSHQVTQMGQEVILRCVPISNHLYFYWYRQILGQKVEFLVSFYNNEISEKSEIFDDQFSVERPDGSNFTLKIRSTKLEDSAMYFCASGEKVQETQYFGPGTRLLVL.

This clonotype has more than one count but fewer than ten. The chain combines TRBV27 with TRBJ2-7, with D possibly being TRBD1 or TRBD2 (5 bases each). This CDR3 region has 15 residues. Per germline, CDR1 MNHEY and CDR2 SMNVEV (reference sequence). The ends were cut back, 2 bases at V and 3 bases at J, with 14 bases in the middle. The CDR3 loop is CASSLLAGGYYEQYF. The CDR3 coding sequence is TGTGCCAGCAGTTTACTCGCTGGGGGTTACTACGAGCAGTACTTC.

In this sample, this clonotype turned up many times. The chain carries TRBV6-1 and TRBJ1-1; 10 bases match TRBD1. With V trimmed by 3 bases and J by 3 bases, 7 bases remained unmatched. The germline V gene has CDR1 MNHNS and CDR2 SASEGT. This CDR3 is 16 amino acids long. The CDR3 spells CASSDRRTGGHTEAFF. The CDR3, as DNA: TGTGCCAGCAGTGACCGCCGGACAGGGGGGCACACTGAAGCTTTCTTT.

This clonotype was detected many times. Here the CDR3 DNA reads TGTGCCACCAGTCTCCCTGGGACAGGAAACACCGGGGAGCTGTTTTTT. It specifies CATSLPGTGNTGELFF. This chain joins TRBV24-1 and TRBJ2-2; 8 bases agree with TRBD1. The ends lost 6 bases at V and 2 bases at J; junction bases unmatched: 7. The CDR3 spans 16 residues. Germline V gives CDR1 KGHDR, CDR2 SFDVKD.

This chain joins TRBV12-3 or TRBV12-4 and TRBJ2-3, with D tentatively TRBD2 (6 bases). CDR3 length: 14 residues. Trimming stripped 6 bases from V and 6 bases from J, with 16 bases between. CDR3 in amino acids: CASSVAALRDTQYF. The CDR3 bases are TGTGCCAGCAGCGTAGCGGCCCTAAGGGATACGCAGTATTTT.

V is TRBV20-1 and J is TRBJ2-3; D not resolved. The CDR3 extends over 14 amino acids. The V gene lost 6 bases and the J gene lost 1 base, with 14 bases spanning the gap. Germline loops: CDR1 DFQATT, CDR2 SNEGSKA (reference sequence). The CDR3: CSASLGVGTDTQYF. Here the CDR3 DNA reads TGCAGTGCCTCCCTTGGGGTGGGCACAGATACGCAGTATTTT.

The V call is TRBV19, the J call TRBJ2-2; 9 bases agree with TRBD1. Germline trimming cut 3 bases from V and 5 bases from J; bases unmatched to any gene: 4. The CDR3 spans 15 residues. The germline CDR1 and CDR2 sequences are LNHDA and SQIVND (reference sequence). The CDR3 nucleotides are TGTGCCAGTAGTATCGACAGGGGGTTGACCGGGGAGCTGTTTTTT. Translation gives CASSIDRGLTGELFF. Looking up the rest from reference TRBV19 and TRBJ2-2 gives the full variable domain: DGGITQSPKYLFRKEGQNVTLSCEQNLNHDAMYWYRQDPGQGLRLIYYSQIVNDFQKGDIAEGYSVSREKKESFPLTVTSAQKNPTAFYLCASSIDRGLTGELFFGEGSRLTVL.

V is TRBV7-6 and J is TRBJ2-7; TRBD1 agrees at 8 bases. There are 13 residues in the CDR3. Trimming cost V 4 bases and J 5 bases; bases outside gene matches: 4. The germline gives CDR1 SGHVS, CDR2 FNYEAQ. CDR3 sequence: CASSSYRGDEQYF. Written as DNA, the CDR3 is TGTGCCAGCAGCTCATACAGGGGGGACGAGCAGTACTTC.